The 30 T cell receptor beta chains presented below share a single source sample, sequenced in a study of control samples from healthy donors and cancer patients. The method was immunoSEQ multiplex PCR; TCRdb's version includes in-frame clones alone and lacks a portion of them. This table has almost 40,000 clones, about 86% appearing once. Sequencing was done on a sample of PBMCs. The receptor source for this set is a woman aged 60-75 years with lung cancer.

This clone was found once. The chain combines TRBV5-1 with TRBJ2-1; 9 bases match TRBD1. J lost 9 bases, V lost 2 bases, and 9 bases had no gene match. The CDR3 totals 15 residues. CDR1 and CDR2 from the germline V gene are SGHRS and YFSETQ. CDR3 amino acids: CASSLPDRGVTEQFF. The CDR3, as DNA: TGCGCCAGCAGCTTACCCGACAGGGGGGTTACTGAGCAGTTCTTC. Full variable domain (rest looked up from reference TRBV5-1 and TRBJ2-1): KAGVTQTPRYLIKTRGQQVTLSCSPISGHRSVSWYQQTPGQGLQFLFEYFSETQRNKGNFPGRFSGRQFSNSRSEMNVSTLELGDSALYLCASSLPDRGVTEQFFGPGTRLTVL.

This clone appeared a single time. The chain carries TRBV27 and TRBJ1-4; D unclear. Germline V gene lookup returns CDR1 MNHEY and CDR2 SMNVEV (reference sequence). This CDR3 is built from 14 residues. Trimming took off 5 bases at V and 5 bases at J, with 12 bases between the two ends. This chain's CDR3 is CASSPLDGNEKLFF. The CDR3 region has the DNA TGTGCCAGCAGTCCCCTGGACGGGAATGAAAAACTGTTTTTT.

The V call is TRBV7-9, the J call TRBJ1-6, with D possibly matching TRBD1 (5 bases). This CDR3 has 15 residues. The germline V gene encodes CDR1 SEHNR and CDR2 FQNEAQ (reference sequence). V was shortened by 7 bases and J by 6 bases, with 16 bases between the two germline ends. CDR3 region: CASTERGDSNSPLHF. The CDR3 DNA follows: TGTGCCAGCACCGAGCGGGGTGACAGTAATTCACCCCTCCACTTT.

This chain connects TRBV4-2 to TRBJ2-3, with D possibly called TRBD1 or TRBD2 (6 bases each). Germline V gene lookup returns CDR1 LGHNA and CDR2 YNFKEQ. V lost 0 bases, J lost 0 bases, and 10 bases lay in between. The CDR3 is 16 residues long. Here the CDR3 DNA reads TGTGCCAGCAGCCAAGAAGAAGGGGGGAGCACAGATACGCAGTATTTT. Protein sequence: CASSQEEGGSTDTQYF.

V usage is TRBV6-6 and J usage is TRBJ1-1, with TRBD1 as a possible D gene (6 bases). Germline V gives CDR1 MNHNY, CDR2 SVGAGI (reference sequence). The CDR3 extends over 15 amino acids. Trimming shortened V by 2 bases and J by 4 bases, and 14 bases separated the two germline ends. DNA for the CDR3: TGTGCCAGCAGTTACAGGGGGGAAGGGGGCACTGAAGCTTTCTTT. Its protein is CASSYRGEGGTEAFF.

V and J are TRBV19 and TRBJ2-5, with TRBD2 matching over 9 bases. The CDR3 runs 14 residues. Losses at the gene ends were 5 bases for V and 2 bases for J; bases not matched to a gene: 3. Looked up from germline, CDR1 is LNHDA and CDR2 is SQIVND (reference sequence). This CDR3 reads CASSPSGVQETQYF. The CDR3 bases are TGTGCCAGTAGTCCTAGCGGGGTACAAGAGACCCAGTACTTC.

The chain uses TRBV18 and TRBJ2-3, with a possible D match to TRBD1 (6 bases). The CDR3 runs 14 residues. CDR1 KGHSH and CDR2 LQKENI come from the germline V gene. V was shortened by 8 bases and J by 0 bases, with 12 bases between the two germline ends. Here the CDR3 DNA reads TGTGCCAGCCAGGACAGCCAAAGCACAGATACGCAGTATTTT. Translating it yields CASQDSQSTDTQYF.

This clone was observed a single time. The chain links TRBV2 to TRBJ1-2, with D perhaps TRBD1 (5 bases). The V end was cut by 5 bases, the J end by 8 bases, with 12 bases between. CDR1 is SNHLY, CDR2 FYNNEI, per germline. The CDR3 is made up of 12 amino acids. The CDR3: CASSSFEGGYTF. CDR3 DNA: TGTGCCAGCAGTTCCTTCGAGGGGGGCTACACCTTC.

This clone was detected only once. This chain joins TRBV30 and TRBJ2-7; no reliable D call. The CDR3 contains 11 residues. CDR1 is GTSNPN and CDR2 is SVGIG in the germline V gene (reference sequence). Trimming shortened V by 5 bases and J by 6 bases, and 11 bases separated the two germline ends. DNA for the CDR3: TGTGCCTGGGAAAACAGTTTCGAGCAGTACTTC. Its translation is CAWENSFEQYF.

V is TRBV5-1 and J is TRBJ2-1, with 8 nucleotides matching TRBD2. Germline loops: CDR1 SGHRS, CDR2 YFSETQ. J gave up 0 bases and V 0 bases, and 2 bases lay outside the gene matches. This CDR3 is built from 16 residues. The CDR3 sequence: CASSLGGTSSYNEQFF. The CDR3 DNA reads as TGCGCCAGCAGCTTGGGGGGGACTAGCTCCTACAATGAGCAGTTCTTC.

The rearrangement joins TRBV2 to TRBJ2-1; perhaps TRBD1 as D (5 bases). The CDR3 runs 14 residues. V shed 4 bases and J shed 0 bases, with 7 bases lying between them. The germline V gene has CDR1 SNHLY and CDR2 FYNNEI. In DNA, the CDR3 is TGTGCCAGCAGTGGACAGAACTCCTACAATGAGCAGTTCTTC. Amino acids: CASSGQNSYNEQFF.

The chain recombines TRBV2 with TRBJ1-4; D not resolved. Deletions cut 2 bases from V and 5 bases from J, with 12 bases between. Germline CDR1 and CDR2: SNHLY and FYNNEI. The CDR3 is made up of 15 amino acids. CDR3 in amino acids: CASSETVSGNEKLFF. In DNA, the CDR3 is TGTGCCAGCAGTGAAACGGTCAGTGGGAATGAAAAACTGTTTTTT.

The J gene is TRBJ2-1, the V gene TRBV6-5; no firm D call. The CDR3 is made up of 14 amino acids. In germline, CDR1 is MNHEY, CDR2 SVGAGI. V lost 7 bases, J lost 0 bases, and 10 bases lay in between. The CDR3 reads CASKELSSYNEQFF. The CDR3 DNA follows: TGTGCCAGCAAGGAGCTGAGCTCCTACAATGAGCAGTTCTTC.

This chain uses TRBV5-4 with TRBJ2-7, with D possibly matching TRBD2 (5 bases). This CDR3 is 14 amino acids long. V was shortened by 3 bases and J by 2 bases, with 12 bases between the two germline ends. Germline V CDR1 and CDR2: SGHNT, YYREEE (reference sequence). CDR3 amino acids: CASSSAGGAYEQYF. Written as DNA, the CDR3 is TGTGCCAGCAGCTCGGCGGGCGGAGCCTACGAGCAGTACTTC.

The chain links TRBV5-1 to TRBJ2-3, with a weak D call TRBD1 (5 bases). The CDR3 covers 15 residues. The V end lost 10 bases, the J end lost 2 bases, and 20 bases lay between the germline ends. Germline loops: CDR1 SGHRS, CDR2 YFSETQ. DNA of the CDR3: TGCGCCGGCTCTTCAGGGTTTAGAGCCACAGATACGCAGTATTTT. This encodes CAGSSGFRATDTQYF.

This chain uses TRBV7-8 with TRBJ2-7; D is ambiguous. This CDR3 comprises 17 residues. The germline gives CDR1 SGHVS, CDR2 FQNEAQ. The V and J ends lost 1 base and 1 base respectively, with 17 bases between them. The DNA for the CDR3 is TGTGCCAGCAGCTTAGGGCTGGAAGGGAAGAATTCCTACGAGCAGTACTTC. This encodes CASSLGLEGKNSYEQYF.

This clone was found a few times. The rearrangement joins TRBV6-5 to TRBJ2-1; 7 nucleotides line up with TRBD1. Trimming took 2 bases from V and 5 from J; bases not matched to a gene: 6. The CDR3 contains 15 residues. Germline CDR1 is MNHEY and CDR2 is SVGAGI. As DNA, the CDR3 is TGTGCCAGCAGTTACGAGGGGGCGTCTGACAATGAGCAGTTCTTC. The encoded protein is CASSYEGASDNEQFF.

This clone was observed once. CDR3 loop: CASSTDRGPSPLHF. The CDR3 region has the DNA TGTGCCAGTAGTACCGACAGGGGGCCTTCACCCCTCCACTTT. This chain connects TRBV19 to TRBJ1-6; 10 nucleotides agree with TRBD1. CDR3 length: 14 amino acids. CDR1 is LNHDA, CDR2 SQIVND, per germline (reference sequence). The V gene end was trimmed by 4 bases and the J gene end by 9 bases; junction bases not matched to a gene: 3.

The chain couples TRBV13 to TRBJ1-2; 7 bases align to TRBD1. CDR3 length: 15 amino acids. J lost 8 bases, V lost 5 bases, and 14 bases had no gene match. Germline V gene sequence: CDR1 PRHDT, CDR2 FYEKMQ (reference sequence). CDR3 coding DNA: TGTGCCAGCAGCCGGACCCGTGGGACAGCCGAAGGCTACACCTTC. Amino acids: CASSRTRGTAEGYTF. The full variable domain, completed using reference TRBV13 and TRBJ1-2, is AAGVIQSPRHLIKEKRETATLKCYPIPRHDTVYWYQQGPGQDPQFLISFYEKMQSDKGSIPDRFSAQQFSDYHSELNMSSLELGDSALYFCASSRTRGTAEGYTFGSGTRLTVV.

V gene TRBV6-5 combines with J gene TRBJ1-1, with TRBD1 matching over 7 bases. V gave up 2 bases and J gave up 0 bases; unmatched junction bases: 0. The CDR3 spans 14 residues. Looked up from germline, CDR1 is MNHEY and CDR2 is SVGAGI. In DNA, the CDR3 is TGTGCCAGCAGTTACGACAGGGTGAACACTGAAGCTTTCTTT. The encoded protein is CASSYDRVNTEAFF.

Regarding this clone: At one end the junction does not follow the germline gene, possibly because of a read error. The chain carries TRBV5-1 and TRBJ1-6; D call uncertain. The CDR3 contains 14 residues. Germline CDR1 reads SGHRS; CDR2 reads YFSETQ. The CDR3 reads CASSLDTGDSALHF. The CDR3 nucleotides are TGCGCCAGCAGCTTGGATACCGGGGATTCAGCCCTCCACTTT. The full variable domain, completed using reference TRBV5-1 and TRBJ1-6, is KAGVTQTPRYLIKTRGQQVTLSCSPISGHRSVSWYQQTPGQGLQFLFEYFSETQRNKGNFPGRFSGRQFSNSRSEMNVSTLELGDSALYLCASSLDTGDSALHFGNGTRLTVT.

The chain recombines TRBV2 with TRBJ2-3; 7 bases line up with TRBD1. Germline loops: CDR1 SNHLY, CDR2 FYNNEI. The CDR3 has 15 residues. V shed 5 bases, J shed 5 bases, and the junction held 10 bases outside the gene matches. The CDR3 sequence is CASSPQGFHGDTQYF. CDR3 nucleotides: TGTGCCAGCAGTCCACAGGGGTTCCATGGAGATACGCAGTATTTT.

This clone was detected only a few times. The rearrangement joins TRBV4-3 to TRBJ1-2; D is undetermined. V was cut by 0 bases and J by 8 bases, with 16 bases left in between. Per the germline V gene, CDR1 is LGHNA and CDR2 is YSLEER. The CDR3 extends over 15 amino acids. CDR3 nucleotides: TGCGCCAGCAGCCAAGATAGGGCGGGCGGATTAGGCTACACCTTC. Translating gives CASSQDRAGGLGYTF.

V and J are TRBV7-2 and TRBJ2-7, with 9 bases that match TRBD1. Germline CDR1 SGHTA, CDR2 FQGNSA. The V and J ends lost 5 bases and 5 bases, in that order; junction bases with no gene match: 4. The CDR3 loop spans 13 amino acids. DNA for the CDR3: TGTGCCAGCAGCATGAGACAGGGGGACGAGCAGTACTTC. Translating it yields CASSMRQGDEQYF.

The chain recombines TRBV12-3 or TRBV12-4 with TRBJ2-2, with 7 bases fitting TRBD1. V was pared by 5 bases and J by 6 bases, with 3 bases of the junction left unmatched. The CDR3 runs to 13 residues. The CDR3, as DNA: TGTGCCAGCAGTAGACAGGGACCCGGGGAGCTGTTTTTT. It specifies CASSRQGPGELFF.

V is TRBV6-2 or TRBV6-3 and J is TRBJ1-1; the D gene is possibly TRBD1 (5 bases). V lost 2 bases and J 1 base, leaving 23 bases between the germline ends. The CDR3 runs to 19 residues. The germline V gene encodes CDR1 MNHEY and CDR2 SVGEGT. The CDR3 coding sequence is TGTGCCAGCAGTTACCCTCCGTGGGGGAGGATGGTGGCGAACACTGAAGCTTTCTTT. This gives the protein CASSYPPWGRMVANTEAFF.

The rearrangement uses TRBV11-2 and TRBJ1-6; the D gene is possibly TRBD1 (5 bases). The CDR3 has 15 residues. Germline values: CDR1 SGHAT, CDR2 FQNNGV. V dropped 5 bases and J dropped 9 bases, with 17 bases sitting between them. DNA for the CDR3: TGTGCCAGCAGCCTAGCCCGGGACCTCGGTTCACCCCTCCACTTT. Encoded protein: CASSLARDLGSPLHF.

The chain is built from TRBV25-1 and TRBJ1-4; D is unclear. The CDR3 runs 15 residues. Germline V gives CDR1 MGHDK, CDR2 SYGVNS. V was cut by 3 bases and J by 7 bases, with 15 bases left in between. The DNA of the CDR3 is TGTGCCAGCAGTGATAACCCCACAAAGGGTGAAAAACTGTTTTTT. Protein sequence: CASSDNPTKGEKLFF.

This clone appeared once. This sequence joins TRBV28 and TRBJ1-1, with D unclear. With 5 bases removed from V and 3 bases from J, the gap between germline ends came to 19 bases. The CDR3 has 16 amino acids. Germline values: CDR1 MDHEN, CDR2 SYDVKM. The DNA for the CDR3 is TGTGCCAGCAGTCTGGATGGAGCCCCTTCCTACACTGAAGCTTTCTTT. This sequence encodes CASSLDGAPSYTEAFF.

The chain links TRBV9 to TRBJ1-3; no firm D call. This CDR3 contains 14 residues. Germline V gives CDR1 SGDLS, CDR2 YYNGEE. Trimming removed 3 bases at V and 1 base at J, with 8 bases between. The CDR3 sequence is CASSADNSGNTIYF. The CDR3 DNA reads as TGTGCCAGCAGCGCTGACAATTCTGGAAACACCATATATTTT.